The following is a T cell receptor beta chain sequence with its context. This clonotype was detected a few times. The antigen it binds to is not known. No much larger clone exists at a distance of one base, and base qualities are not known. Reading the label with the study, this specimen's time point is: persistent/refractory GD, antithyroid drugs over 5 years with positive TRAb. For both TCR sequencing and RNA sequencing, RNA was extracted from PBMCs in TRIzol. The diagnosis of Graves' disease was made according to American Thyroid Association guidelines. Recruitment of patients was carried out at an endocrinology department in Xi'an, China. From each patient, around 8.3 milliliters of peripheral blood was collected into an EDTA anticoagulant tube. PBMCs were isolated by Ficoll Paque Plus density gradient separation without further T cell sorting. An Agilent 2100 Bioanalyzer and agarose gel were used to assess RNA quality, and a NanoDrop 2000 was used to measure RNA concentration.

The data derive from a study of regulatory T cells in long-lasting Graves disease (dated by TCRdb to the early 2020s). The study in broad terms: Persistent Graves' disease was defined as persistently positive TSH receptor autoantibodies together with antithyroid drug treatment for over 5 years. A total of about 33 samples underwent TCR sequencing, from roughly 13 patients with persistent Graves' disease and 20 patients with newly diagnosed Graves' disease. In the clinical cohort, patients with persistent Graves' disease had used antithyroid drugs for an average of around 10 years. Patients with persistent Graves' disease were compared with patients with newly diagnosed Graves' disease using TCR sequencing and RNA sequencing of peripheral blood. The study was registered as a clinical trial and conducted in China.

The library was generated by multiplex PCR. Sequencing relied on an Illumina HiSeq 4000. TCR beta libraries were built with iRepertoire HTBI primers and Arm-PCR amplification of CDR3 regions. Gel purification was performed on PCR products prior to sequencing. The study's processing was this. Gene usage analysis of CDR3 amino acid clonotypes used the approximately 62 TRBV and approximately 13 TRBJ segments found across samples. COPE and FqMerger were used to merge the filtered high-quality paired reads into contigs. BLAST was used to align contigs to the IMGT TRBV, TRBD and TRBJ reference genes, and CDR3 was defined following IMGT. Any clonotype with a frequency above 0.1% was counted as a highly expanded clone. Shannon entropy was used to measure repertoire diversity, and the Gini coefficient was used to measure V-J evenness. Public clonotypes were defined as clonotypes shared by more than one individual. TCRdb trimmed public reads at Q25 via fastp, called clones via MiXCR and kept in-frame beta chains. One record per CDR3 amino acid sequence lists the most common genes and DNA. The V and J calls reflect TCRdb's pipeline rather than the authors' work. The sample contains about 420,000 distinct CDR3 sequences, around 20% of them found a single time. The ten largest clones capture 26% of the sample.

From a lookup of the germline V gene, CDR1 and CDR2 are SGDLS and YYNGEE. The CDR3 starts with the cysteine, ends with the phenylalanine, and has 15 residues. Only the CDR3 DNA stays, 45 bases, in frame from base 1. A distance of 12 bases separates the germline ends of V and J, which lose 0 bases and 2 bases respectively. Paper-wide results and their limitations: Compared with newly diagnosed patients, persistent Graves' disease patients had lower TCR Shannon entropy and fewer highly expanded clones, which suggests clonal expansion. A larger number of public clonotypes was shared among persistent patients (fewer than 3,000) than among newly diagnosed patients (approximately 930). Peripheral blood alone was examined, since thyroid tissue, which constituted the primary lesion, could not be accessed. TRBV28, TRBJ1-2 and TRBJ2-5 were preferentially used in persistent disease, while TRBV20-1 and TRBJ2-1 were favored in newly diagnosed disease. The small sample size was acknowledged by the authors as a limitation that may reduce accuracy. Sequencing and analysis were restricted to the TCR beta chain.

The origin of this receptor is a female donor with Graves disease. This sample comprised peripheral blood mononuclear cells (PBMCs), obtained when the disease was refractory, from a patient treated with antithyroid drugs. The chain is made from TRBV9 and TRBJ2-7; TRBD1 is a weak D gene call, 5 bases matching. The CDR3 corresponds to CASSVAGQGPYEQYF. The nucleotide sequence is given as TGTGCCAGCAGCGTAGCAGGGCAGGGTCCCTACGAGCAGTACTTC.